Sequencing of this T cell receptor (beta chain) was carried out in a study of shared clonotypes between healthy human individuals. This CDR3 is 16 amino acids long. The ends lost 0 bases at V and 3 bases at J; junction bases unmatched: 6. Germline V gene sequence: CDR1 MNHEY, CDR2 SMNVEV (reference sequence). A roughly 200 ng quantity of DNA, 32,000 or so T cell genomes, went into the sorted-subset replicate PCRs. This table comes from immunoSEQ multiplex PCR, and its TCRdb copy is limited to in-frame clones, with some not included. The sample has under 1,900,000 clones; approximately 98.5% are singletons.

This receptor was obtained from a man younger than 45 in good health. This rearrangement joins TRBV27 to TRBJ2-7; TRBD2 agrees at 9 bases. Material for sequencing was naive CD4+ T cells sorted from blood. This sample's subset: CD45RA+ positively selected. DNA of the CDR3: TGTGCCAGCAGTTTATCGGGGGCTAGCGGGAACTACGAGCAGTACTTC. This translates into CASSLSGASGNYEQYF.